Below are 30 T cell receptor beta chains sequenced from a single sample in a study of T cells in Graves' hyperthyroidism and ophthalmopathy. TCR beta CDR3 regions were amplified from RNA transcripts. The HTBI primer set served for first-round RT-PCR of the TCR CDR3. TCRdb analysed the multiplex PCR reads with MiXCR anew, one entry per CDR3 protein. The sample yields 450,000 to 700,000 distinct CDR3 sequences, about 43% seen once. Sequencing was done on a sample of peripheral blood or thyroid tissue (not recorded which). The receptors shown here come from a woman between 18 and 29 years old with Graves' hyperthyroidism.

This clonotype occurred a few times. The V and J genes are TRBV5-4 and TRBJ1-3; tentatively, D is TRBD1 (5 bases). In germline, CDR1 is SGHNT, CDR2 YYREEE (reference sequence). Trimming cost V 4 bases and J 0 bases, with 11 bases left between them. The CDR3 is made up of 15 amino acids. This CDR3 reads CASSTGRSSGNTIYF. The CDR3 bases are TGTGCCAGCAGCACGGGACGGAGCTCTGGAAACACCATATATTTT.

J is TRBJ2-5 and V is TRBV7-2, with D perhaps TRBD1 or TRBD2 (5 bases each). V lost 4 bases and J lost 0, with 24 bases in between. Looked up from germline, CDR1 is SGHTA and CDR2 is FQGNSA. This CDR3 comprises 19 residues. As DNA, the CDR3 is TGTGCCAGCAGCTCAGGTCGGGACGGCAGTGGGGAATACCAAGAGACCCAGTACTTC. The encoded protein is CASSSGRDGSGEYQETQYF.

This clonotype occurred a few times. This may be a read error, as it is one base from a much larger clone. V is TRBV20-1 and J is TRBJ2-5, with D tentatively TRBD1 (5 bases). CDR3 length equals 14 residues. CDR1 DFQATT and CDR2 SNEGSKA come from the germline V gene (reference sequence). CDR3 nucleotide sequence: TGCAGTGCTGGAGATCTGGCAGGGAAGGGTCTTCGGGACTTC. Its protein product is CSAGDLAGKGLRDF.

The sample holds many counts of this clonotype. V is TRBV19 and J is TRBJ2-7, with unresolved D. The germline V gene encodes CDR1 LNHDA and CDR2 SQIVND (reference sequence). The CDR3 totals 14 residues. With 7 bases removed from V and 0 bases from J, the gap between germline ends came to 13 bases. The CDR3 nucleotides read TGTGCCAGTAAATCCGGGCCAGTCTCCTACGAGCAGTACTTC. Protein sequence: CASKSGPVSYEQYF. The entire variable domain, with the rest obtained from reference TRBV19 and TRBJ2-7, is as follows: DGGITQSPKYLFRKEGQNVTLSCEQNLNHDAMYWYRQDPGQGLRLIYYSQIVNDFQKGDIAEGYSVSREKKESFPLTVTSAQKNPTAFYLCASKSGPVSYEQYFGPGTRLTVT.

This clonotype was observed at least ten times. This sequence joins TRBV6-6 and TRBJ2-5; D is uncertain. The CDR3 loop spans 13 amino acids. Trimming took 2 bases from V and 5 from J, leaving 9 bases between them. Looked up from germline, CDR1 is MNHNY and CDR2 is SVGAGI (reference sequence). The CDR3 region is CASSYQSRETQYF. The DNA of the CDR3 is TGTGCCAGCAGTTACCAGAGTCGGGAGACCCAGTACTTC.

In this sample, this clonotype turned up many times. CDR3 bases: TGTGCCAGCAGCGTATTTAGCGGGGGCACCTACGAGCAGTACTTC. Translation: CASSVFSGGTYEQYF. V usage is TRBV7-9 and J usage is TRBJ2-7; TRBD2 matches 9 bases. The junction had 7 bases not matched to a gene; V was cut back by 5 bases and J by 2 bases. Germline assignment: CDR1 SEHNR and CDR2 FQNEAQ (reference sequence). The CDR3 loop spans 15 amino acids. Full variable domain (outside the CDR3, taken from reference TRBV7-9 and TRBJ2-7): DTGVSQNPRHKITKRGQNVTFRCDPISEHNRLYWYRQTLGQGPEFLTYFQNEAQLEKSRLLSDRFSAERPKGSFSTLEIQRTEQGDSAMYLCASSVFSGGTYEQYFGPGTRLTVT.

V and J are TRBV12-3 or TRBV12-4 and TRBJ2-5, with D tentatively TRBD2 (6 bases). V was clipped by 5 bases and J by 9 bases, with 22 bases between them. This CDR3 is built from 15 residues. As DNA, the CDR3 is TGTGCCAGCAGTAGGGAGGCAGCCCCGCCGGAGCCCCAGTACTTC. It is translated as CASSREAAPPEPQYF.

To note about this clonotype: A much larger clone lies a single base off, so this may be a read error. The CDR3 DNA reads as TGTGCCAGCAGTCAAACCGGGACGTCTAGCAGGGAGCTGTTTTTT. This encodes CASSQTGTSSRELFF. The chain combines TRBV12-3 or TRBV12-4 with TRBJ2-2, with D possibly being TRBD1 or TRBD2 (5 bases each). The CDR3 sequence is 15 residues long. V lost 5 bases and J lost 9, with 19 bases in between.

Many counts were recorded for this clonotype. The rearrangement links TRBV13 to TRBJ2-7; D possibly corresponds to TRBD2 (6 bases). Deletions cut 4 bases from V and 2 bases from J, with 15 bases between. The CDR3 runs to 15 residues. Germline V lookup: CDR1 PRHDT, CDR2 FYEKMQ (reference sequence). As DNA, the CDR3 is TGTGCCAGCAGCTCGGGACTGTCTGGGGCCTACGAGCAGTACTTC. This codes for CASSSGLSGAYEQYF.

This clonotype was picked up many times. The chain combines TRBV20-1 with TRBJ1-1, with D perhaps matching TRBD1 (5 bases). The CDR3 has 14 amino acids. V lost 6 bases to trimming and J lost 2 bases, with 16 bases between them. Germline-derived CDR1 and CDR2 are DFQATT and SNEGSKA (reference sequence). CDR3 residues: CSAGDRYINTEAFF. CDR3 nucleotides: TGCAGTGCCGGGGACCGCTACATCAACACTGAAGCTTTCTTT.

The gene calls are TRBV24-1 and TRBJ1-2; D remains unclear. The CDR3 covers 13 residues. Germline V gene sequence: CDR1 KGHDR, CDR2 SFDVKD. V lost 3 bases, J lost 2 bases, and 6 bases lay in between. CDR3 amino acids: CATSDPTNYGYTF. The DNA for the CDR3 is TGTGCCACCAGTGATCCTACAAACTATGGCTACACCTTC.

V gene TRBV7-9 combines with J gene TRBJ2-7, with 9 bases aligning to TRBD1. The CDR3 is 13 residues long. Germline-derived CDR1 and CDR2 are SEHNR and FQNEAQ (reference sequence). The J segment lost 6 bases and the V segment lost 6 bases, leaving 6 bases of the junction unmatched. The CDR3 bases are TGTGCCAGCAGTTTAAACAGGGGGCTCGAGCAGTACTTC. This sequence encodes CASSLNRGLEQYF.

The rearrangement links TRBV7-3 to TRBJ1-2; 11 nucleotides agree with TRBD1. V shed 6 bases, J shed 2 bases, and the junction held 5 bases outside the gene matches. The CDR3 runs 15 residues. From germline, CDR1 is SGHTA and CDR2 FQGTGA. CDR3 nucleotides: TGTGCCAGCAGAAGGACAGGGGGCTTAAACTATGGCTACACCTTC. Encoded protein: CASRRTGGLNYGYTF.

This clonotype was found many times. CDR3 amino acids: CASSFASSGYEQYF. The DNA of the CDR3 is TGTGCCAGCAGTTTCGCGAGTTCTGGCTACGAGCAGTACTTC. The chain combines TRBV12-3 or TRBV12-4 with TRBJ2-7; D uncertain. V dropped 3 bases and J dropped 3 bases, with 12 bases sitting between them. CDR3 length: 14 amino acids.

The chain has TRBV2 and TRBJ1-2; TRBD1 matches 9 bases. Germline CDR1 SNHLY, CDR2 FYNNEI. The length of the CDR3 is 13 residues. The J segment lost 4 bases and the V segment lost 7 bases, leaving 4 bases of the junction unmatched. CDR3 protein: CASTLDRGYGYTF. The CDR3 DNA is TGTGCCAGCACTTTGGACAGGGGCTATGGCTACACCTTC.

This clonotype was found many times. The V gene is TRBV20-1, the J gene TRBJ1-4; D remains unclear. V shed 3 bases and J shed 7 bases, with 15 bases lying between them. Germline V CDR1 and CDR2: DFQATT, SNEGSKA (reference sequence). The CDR3 totals 14 residues. The CDR3 bases are TGCAGTGCTAGGACCACCCAGTTCGGTGAAAAACTGTTTTTT. Its translation is CSARTTQFGEKLFF.

This sequence joins TRBV20-1 and TRBJ1-6; D is unclear. Germline CDR1 reads DFQATT; CDR2 reads SNEGSKA (reference sequence). The V end lost 0 bases, the J end lost 10 bases, and 7 bases lay between the germline ends. This CDR3 region has 12 residues. The CDR3 here is CSARDGGSPLHF. The DNA for the CDR3 is TGCAGTGCTAGAGATGGTGGGTCACCCCTCCACTTT.

There are many counts of this clonotype. This chain links TRBV2 with TRBJ2-7; D is possibly TRBD1 (8 bases). Per germline, CDR1 SNHLY and CDR2 FYNNEI. This CDR3 has 13 amino acids. The ends were cut back, 10 bases at V and 5 bases at J, with 18 bases in the middle. The CDR3 protein is CANNYRGGDEQYF. DNA of the CDR3: TGTGCCAACAACTACAGGGGGGGCGACGAGCAGTACTTC.

This clonotype came up many times. The chain links TRBV27 to TRBJ1-2; D gene unclear. Looked up from germline, CDR1 is MNHEY and CDR2 is SMNVEV (reference sequence). V lost 5 bases, J lost 3 bases, and 13 bases lay in between. The CDR3 is 14 amino acids. CDR3 bases: TGTGCCAGCAGTCCGACCTTTAGAGACTATGGCTACACCTTC. This codes for CASSPTFRDYGYTF.

This clonotype is a singleton in its sample. The rearrangement joins TRBV24-1 to TRBJ1-5; 8 bases map to TRBD1. This CDR3 contains 14 residues. The junction had 8 bases not matched to a gene; V was cut back by 7 bases and J by 7 bases. Germline CDR1 and CDR2: KGHDR and SFDVKD. CDR3 in DNA: TGTGCCACCAGGGGACAACAGGGGGGGCAGCCCCAGCATTTT. Amino acid sequence: CATRGQQGGQPQHF.

This clonotype was counted many times. The V call is TRBV6-5, the J call TRBJ2-7, with 10 bases aligning to TRBD1. CDR1 and CDR2 from the germline V gene are MNHEY and SVGAGI. The CDR3 has 13 residues. Trimming took 10 bases from V and 2 from J; bases not matched to a gene: 5. In nucleotides, the CDR3 is TGTGCCACAGGGACAGGGGAAACCTACGAGCAGTACTTC. It specifies CATGTGETYEQYF.

The table lists this clonotype with many counts. The V gene is TRBV3-1, the J gene TRBJ1-4, with unresolved D. Germline CDR1 LGHDT, CDR2 YNNKEL (reference sequence). There are 12 residues in the CDR3. V was pared by 3 bases and J by 7 bases, with 6 bases between. In nucleotides, the CDR3 is TGTGCCAGCAGCCATAGTGGTGAAAAACTGTTTTTT. Encoded protein: CASSHSGEKLFF. The whole variable domain, remainder taken from reference TRBV3-1 and TRBJ1-4, is DTAVSQTPKYLVTQMGNDKSIKCEQNLGHDTMYWYKQDSKKFLKIMFSYNNKELIINETVPNRFSPKSPDKAHLNLHINSLELGDSAVYFCASSHSGEKLFFGSGTQLSVL.

The chain employs TRBV20-1 and TRBJ1-2; D unclear. The germline V gene has CDR1 DFQATT and CDR2 SNEGSKA (reference sequence). The CDR3 extends over 13 amino acids. Deletions cut 4 bases from V and 2 bases from J, with 11 bases between. The CDR3 is CSATGSGNYGYTF. CDR3 in DNA: TGCAGTGCTACGGGATCGGGGAACTATGGCTACACCTTC.

This CDR3 is CASSQPGESQPQYF. The CDR3 coding sequence is TGTGCCAGCAGCCAACCAGGGGAAAGTCAGCCCCAGTACTTC. The V and J genes are TRBV11-2 and TRBJ2-5; tentatively, D is TRBD1 (6 bases). Trimming removed 5 bases at V and 9 bases at J, with 19 bases between. Germline V CDR1 and CDR2: SGHAT, FQNNGV. The CDR3 has 14 residues. Together with reference TRBV11-2 and TRBJ2-5, the CDR3 gives the full variable domain: EAGVAQSPRYKIIEKRQSVAFWCNPISGHATLYWYQQILGQGPKLLIQFQNNGVVDDSQLPKDRFSAERLKGVDSTLKIQPAKLEDSAVYLCASSQPGESQPQYFGPGTRLLVL.

The chain combines TRBV18 with TRBJ2-5, with D maybe TRBD1 (10 bases). Looked up from germline, CDR1 is KGHSH and CDR2 is LQKENI. V lost 3 bases and J 0 bases, leaving 17 bases between the germline ends. This CDR3 has 17 amino acids. The CDR3 DNA reads TGTGCCAGCTCACCGCTAGCGGGACAGGGGTACCAAGAGACCCAGTACTTC. This translates into CASSPLAGQGYQETQYF.

V is TRBV7-9 and J is TRBJ2-3; tentatively, D is TRBD2 (5 bases). Per the germline V gene, CDR1 is SEHNR and CDR2 is FQNEAQ (reference sequence). Trimming took 2 bases from V and 2 from J, leaving 11 bases between them. This CDR3 contains 15 residues. CDR3 residues: CASSLLRADTDTQYF. The CDR3 coding sequence is TGTGCCAGCAGCTTATTGAGGGCCGACACAGATACGCAGTATTTT.

The chain carries TRBV2 and TRBJ2-7; TRBD1 aligns across 7 bases. The CDR3 is made up of 13 amino acids. Germline loops: CDR1 SNHLY, CDR2 FYNNEI. CDR3 sequence (DNA): TGTGCTAGGAACGACGGACAGGTGATCGAGCAGTACTTC. Protein sequence: CARNDGQVIEQYF.

Details on this clonotype: This clone may be a read error of a much larger clone one base away. The missing conserved phenylalanine or tryptophan at the end of this CDR3 makes a read error likely. The chain carries TRBV5-1 and TRBJ1-2; a possible D gene is TRBD1 (5 bases). CDR1 is SGHRS, CDR2 YFSETQ, per germline. The CDR3 sequence is 15 residues long. Trimming pared 4 bases from V and 2 bases from J, leaving 15 bases between. The CDR3 spells CASSAVLGRNYGYTL. CDR3 in DNA: TGCGCCAGCAGCGCAGTATTGGGGCGCAACTATGGCTACACCCTC.

This clonotype turned up a few times. CDR3 amino acids: CASSLGYWGSYNEQFF. Here the CDR3 DNA reads TGTGCCAGCAGCTTAGGGTATTGGGGATCCTACAATGAGCAGTTCTTC. The genes are TRBV7-2 and TRBJ2-7; D unresolved. The DNA end is a closer match to TRBJ2-1, so the J assignment may be wrong. There are 16 residues in the CDR3. Germline assignment: CDR1 SGHTA and CDR2 FQGNSA.

This chain joins TRBV12-3 or TRBV12-4 and TRBJ2-7; 10 bases match TRBD2. Trimming took 6 bases from V and 5 from J; bases not matched to a gene: 7. The CDR3 totals 14 residues. This chain's CDR3 is CASRSTSGNDEQYF. The CDR3 DNA follows: TGTGCCAGCAGGTCAACTAGCGGGAACGACGAGCAGTACTTC.